The next 23 T cell receptor beta chains were all read from a single sample in a study of shared clonotypes between healthy human individuals. Some clones are missing from TCRdb's copy, which holds only in-frame ones; the method was immunoSEQ multiplex PCR. Of approximately 1.1 million clones listed, approximately 78% are singletons. The sequenced sample was memory CD4+ T cells from PBMCs. Subset described: CD45RA-negative fraction. The receptors come from a man in his late teens or twenties in good health. Some clones in this sample may be carry-over from other donors' samples.

The V gene is TRBV28, the J gene TRBJ2-7, with 7 positions matching TRBD2. The CDR3 has 12 amino acids. Germline loops: CDR1 MDHEN, CDR2 SYDVKM. The junction had 0 bases not matched to a gene; V was cut back by 5 bases and J by 2 bases. Here the CDR3 reads CASSGGAYEQYF. The CDR3 nucleotides read TGTGCCAGCAGTGGGGGGGCCTACGAGCAGTACTTC.

This clone has a handful of counts. This chain connects TRBV29-1 to TRBJ2-7; 7 bases match TRBD1. V was clipped by 6 bases and J by 1 base; unmatched bases: 3. The CDR3 covers 12 residues. From germline, CDR1 is SQVTM and CDR2 ANQGSEA. Here the CDR3 DNA reads TGCAGCGTCATACAGGGGTCCTACGAGCAGTACTTC. Its protein is CSVIQGSYEQYF.

The rearrangement joins TRBV19 to TRBJ1-5, with 9 bases lining up with TRBD1. The CDR3 totals 15 residues. CDR1 LNHDA and CDR2 SQIVND come from the germline V gene (reference sequence). V lost 7 bases and J lost 4; bases outside the gene matches: 8. CDR3 region: CASNAPGQGNQPQHF. CDR3 sequence (DNA): TGTGCCAGTAACGCGCCGGGACAGGGAAATCAGCCCCAGCATTTT.

J is TRBJ2-2 and V is TRBV10-3; D might be TRBD1 (7 bases). The CDR3 is made up of 16 amino acids. The V gene's germline CDR1 is ENHRY and CDR2 SYGVKD. The V end lost 4 bases, the J end lost 0 bases, and 12 bases lay between the germline ends. CDR3 sequence: CAISVGGTANTGELFF. CDR3 DNA: TGTGCCATCAGTGTTGGGGGGACAGCGAACACCGGGGAGCTGTTTTTT.

The J gene is TRBJ2-7, the V gene TRBV5-1; TRBD2 agrees at 8 bases. This CDR3 is built from 15 residues. J lost 2 bases, V lost 3 bases, and 7 bases had no gene match. CDR1 is SGHRS, CDR2 YFSETQ, per germline. CDR3 nucleotides: TGCGCCAGCAGCTCAATTAGCGGGAACCCCTACGAGCAGTACTTC. Encoded protein: CASSSISGNPYEQYF.

The chain employs TRBV6-5 and TRBJ2-1, with D perhaps matching TRBD2 (7 bases). The V end was cut by 6 bases, the J end by 3 bases, with 15 bases between. The CDR3 sequence is 15 residues long. Germline values: CDR1 MNHEY, CDR2 SVGAGI. For the CDR3, the DNA is TGTGCCAGCAGAACGGGTAGGGGGGGCTACAATGAGCAGTTCTTC. Protein: CASRTGRGGYNEQFF.

The chain joins TRBV6-6 to TRBJ2-1, with 8 bases that match TRBD2. The CDR3 loop spans 16 amino acids. V was clipped by 0 bases and J by 7 bases; unmatched bases: 8. The germline CDR1 and CDR2 sequences are MNHNY and SVGAGI (reference sequence). The CDR3 sequence is CASSYSLAGGRNEQFF. CDR3 DNA: TGTGCCAGCAGTTACTCTTTGGCGGGAGGAAGGAATGAGCAGTTCTTC.

The genes are TRBV5-1 and TRBJ2-1; TRBD2 matches 15 bases. After removal of 4 bases from V and 6 bases from J, the junction contained 8 bases not matched to a gene. Per the germline V gene, CDR1 is SGHRS and CDR2 is YFSETQ. The CDR3 sequence is 17 residues long. The CDR3 DNA is TGCGCCAGCAGCGTGGGACTAGCGGGAGGAGGGGGCAATGAGCAGTTCTTC. Translated, it gives CASSVGLAGGGGNEQFF.

This clone occurred once. The chain is built from TRBV20-1 and TRBJ2-5; unclear D gene. V lost 6 bases to trimming and J lost 10 bases, with 12 bases between them. The CDR3 totals 10 residues. Germline lookup yields CDR1 DFQATT and CDR2 SNEGSKA (reference sequence). The CDR3 DNA reads as TGCAGTGCCGCCCAGAAGGTCCAGTACTTC. The encoded protein is CSAAQKVQYF.

The gene calls are TRBV19 and TRBJ1-3; no clear D gene. The CDR3 contains 14 residues. V was pared by 8 bases and J by 0 bases, with 11 bases between. The germline CDR1 and CDR2 sequences are LNHDA and SQIVND (reference sequence). The CDR3 here is CASRPPNSGNTIYF. CDR3 sequence (DNA): TGTGCCAGTCGTCCCCCTAACTCTGGAAACACCATATATTTT.

V is TRBV18 and J is TRBJ1-3, with no clear D. V gave up 4 bases and J gave up 4 bases, with 11 bases separating them. The CDR3 runs 14 residues. Germline CDR1 and CDR2: KGHSH and LQKENI. CDR3 residues: CASSRGQEGNTIYF. CDR3 nucleotide sequence: TGTGCCAGCTCACGCGGGCAAGAAGGAAACACCATATATTTT.

The rearrangement joins TRBV18 to TRBJ1-2, with D perhaps matching TRBD1 (5 bases). V lost 3 bases and J lost 5, with 16 bases in between. Germline CDR1 is KGHSH and CDR2 is LQKENI. CDR3 length: 15 amino acids. The CDR3 DNA is TGTGCCAGCTCACCGGGCCGGGCAGGGCTTTATGGCTACACCTTC. It is translated as CASSPGRAGLYGYTF.

The chain joins TRBV12-5 to TRBJ1-1; maybe TRBD1 (6 bases). V lost 2 bases, J lost 4 bases, and 20 bases lay in between. This CDR3 is 17 amino acids long. In germline, CDR1 is LGHNT, CDR2 FRNRAP. The CDR3 here is CASGLTTSGGGGTEAFF. The CDR3 nucleotides are TGTGCTAGTGGTTTGACGACATCCGGGGGCGGCGGCACTGAAGCTTTCTTT.

This chain uses TRBV4-3 with TRBJ1-3, with 10 bases lining up with TRBD1. J lost 4 bases, V lost 0 bases, and 6 bases had no gene match. From germline, CDR1 is LGHNA and CDR2 YSLEER. The length of the CDR3 is 17 residues. The CDR3 protein is CASSQDRQGARGNTIYF. CDR3 nucleotide sequence: TGCGCCAGCAGCCAAGATCGACAGGGGGCGCGGGGAAACACCATATATTTT.

The J gene is TRBJ1-5, the V gene TRBV11-3, with D possibly TRBD1 on 5 matching bases. V lost 0 bases, J lost 3 bases, and 21 bases lay in between. The CDR3 is 19 amino acids. Germline V gene data show CDR1 as SGHNT and CDR2 as YENEEA. The CDR3 reads CASSLDGRVGAPLNQPQHF. The CDR3 DNA reads as TGTGCCAGCAGCTTAGATGGCAGGGTCGGTGCCCCGCTCAATCAGCCCCAGCATTTT.

The chain joins TRBV18 to TRBJ2-7, with D maybe TRBD1 (6 bases). Germline-derived CDR1 and CDR2 are KGHSH and LQKENI. V was clipped by 2 bases and J by 5 bases, with 13 bases between them. The CDR3 runs to 14 residues. CDR3 sequence: CASSPTGPMDEQYF. DNA of the CDR3: TGTGCCAGCTCACCAACAGGGCCCATGGACGAGCAGTACTTC.

This clone was observed a single time. This sample also contains other DNA sequences that code for the same CDR3. The CDR3 region is CASSYSRTSYEQYF. The CDR3 DNA sequence: TGTGCCAGCAGTTACAGCAGGACTAGTTACGAGCAGTACTTC. The chain is built from TRBV6-6 and TRBJ2-7; the match to TRBD2 covers 7 bases. There are 14 residues in the CDR3. Germline CDR1 is MNHNY and CDR2 is SVGAGI (reference sequence). V shed 2 bases and J 4 bases; nucleotides not matched to a gene: 5.

This clone was detected only once. Other nucleotide sequences from this sample produce the same CDR3. The chain employs TRBV15 and TRBJ2-5; D is ambiguous. The germline V gene encodes CDR1 LNHNV and CDR2 YYDKDF (reference sequence). This CDR3 contains 13 residues. The V end was cut by 0 bases, the J end by 4 bases, with 6 bases between. CDR3 sequence (DNA): TGTGCCACCAGCAGAGATCTCCGAGAGACCCAGTACTTC. Its protein is CATSRDLRETQYF.

This clone came up once. The chain joins TRBV7-6 to TRBJ2-2, with 9 bases lining up with TRBD2. This CDR3 is built from 18 residues. Germline CDR1 and CDR2: SGHVS and FNYEAQ. The ends lost 0 bases at V and 0 bases at J; junction bases unmatched: 5. The CDR3 DNA is TGTGCCAGCAGCTTAGCTGCGGGGGGGGACGCGAACACCGGGGAGCTGTTTTTT. Its protein is CASSLAAGGDANTGELFF.

J is TRBJ2-5 and V is TRBV2, with D perhaps matching TRBD1 (5 bases). Germline CDR1 is SNHLY and CDR2 is FYNNEI. V gave up 6 bases and J gave up 2 bases, with 10 bases separating them. The CDR3 extends over 13 amino acids. CDR3 in amino acids: CASSYDRQETQYF. CDR3 in DNA: TGTGCCAGCAGCTATGACAGACAAGAGACCCAGTACTTC.

This clone was counted once. J is TRBJ2-2 and V is TRBV2, with D perhaps TRBD2 (6 bases). Looked up from germline, CDR1 is SNHLY and CDR2 is FYNNEI. There are 15 residues in the CDR3. Trimming shortened V by 3 bases and J by 2 bases, and 10 bases separated the two germline ends. In DNA, the CDR3 is TGTGCCAGCAGTGAGGAGGGGACTAACACCGGGGAGCTGTTTTTT. Protein sequence: CASSEEGTNTGELFF.

V and J are TRBV10-3 and TRBJ2-1; TRBD2 aligns across 11 bases. The CDR3 contains 16 residues. CDR1 and CDR2 (germline): ENHRY, SYGVKD. Germline trimming cut 4 bases from V and 5 bases from J; bases unmatched to any gene: 7. The CDR3 here is CAISAELAGANNEQFF. CDR3 sequence (DNA): TGTGCCATCAGTGCCGAACTAGCGGGGGCAAACAATGAGCAGTTCTTC.

This clone was detected many times. The rearrangement uses TRBV2 and TRBJ2-5, with TRBD1 matching 8 bases. Germline trimming cut 8 bases from V and 1 base from J; bases unmatched to any gene: 9. The CDR3 sequence is 15 residues long. Germline V gene sequence: CDR1 SNHLY, CDR2 FYNNEI. Here the CDR3 reads CASSSGQGFQETQYF. The CDR3 DNA reads TGTGCCAGCTCCTCCGGACAGGGATTCCAAGAGACCCAGTACTTC. The variable domain in full, with the rest retrieved from reference TRBV2 and TRBJ2-5, is EPEVTQTPSHQVTQMGQEVILRCVPISNHLYFYWYRQILGQKVEFLVSFYNNEISEKSEIFDDQFSVERPDGSNFTLKIRSTKLEDSAMYFCASSSGQGFQETQYFGPGTRLLVL.